The 5 T cell receptor beta chains in this list originate from one sample, sequenced in a study of early T cells in non-severe SARS-CoV-2 infection (dated by TCRdb to the early 2020s). Library prep was done by 5' RACE. TCRdb records NextSeq 500 as the sequencer. The public sequencing data were trimmed at Q25 with fastp and processed into clonotypes with MiXCR by TCRdb, which kept only in-frame beta chains. Each CDR3 protein gets just one entry, which takes the most common genes and DNA from the rows behind it. This sample is represented by approximately 50,000 distinct CDR3 sequences; about 10% of them were singletons. The ten largest account for just under 15% of the sample. Sequenced material: whole blood. All receptors come from an adult who was a healthcare worker with PCR-confirmed SARS-CoV-2 infection or an uninfected control (not recorded which).

The sample holds many counts of this clonotype. The V and J genes are TRBV20-1 and TRBJ1-2, with D possibly matching TRBD1 (6 bases). CDR1 is DFQATT, CDR2 SNEGSKA, per germline (reference sequence). CDR3 length: 12 residues. The V end was cut by 5 bases, the J end by 5 bases, with 12 bases between. CDR3 in amino acids: CSAGLQGYGYTF. CDR3 nucleotide sequence: TGCAGTGCTGGATTACAGGGATATGGCTACACCTTC.

The sample holds many counts of this clonotype. The chain employs TRBV29-1 and TRBJ2-2; possible D gene TRBD1, 6 bases. V dropped 7 bases and J dropped 3 bases, with 9 bases sitting between them. CDR3 length equals 12 residues. Germline CDR1 and CDR2: SQVTM and ANQGSEA. The CDR3 DNA sequence: TGCAGCGGCGGACAGTACACCGGGGAGCTGTTTTTT. Residues: CSGGQYTGELFF.

The table lists this clonotype with many counts. The chain joins TRBV20-1 to TRBJ2-1, with 7 bases lining up with TRBD2. Per germline, CDR1 DFQATT and CDR2 SNEGSKA (reference sequence). With 6 bases clipped from V and 0 bases from J, the junction kept 5 bases outside the gene matches. The CDR3 extends over 14 amino acids. The CDR3 coding sequence is TGCAGTGCCCGTCGACTAGCCTCCTACAATGAGCAGTTCTTC. The encoded protein is CSARRLASYNEQFF.

The genes are TRBV20-1 and TRBJ1-6; D is possibly TRBD1 (6 bases). Germline CDR1 reads DFQATT; CDR2 reads SNEGSKA (reference sequence). The length of the CDR3 is 16 residues. V was pared by 3 bases and J by 9 bases, with 21 bases between. CDR3 sequence reads: CSARVLQGRIGSPLHF. CDR3 nucleotides: TGCAGTGCTAGGGTTCTACAGGGTAGGATCGGTTCACCCCTCCACTTT.

The chain couples TRBV6-2 or TRBV6-3 to TRBJ2-1, with 10 bases fitting TRBD2. Germline V lookup: CDR1 MNHEY, CDR2 SVGEGT. CDR3 length equals 18 residues. After removal of 5 bases from V and 8 bases from J, the junction contained 18 bases not matched to a gene. This CDR3 is CASSKGLAGDLVFDEQFF. CDR3 nucleotide sequence: TGTGCCAGCAGTAAAGGGCTAGCGGGAGACTTGGTATTCGATGAGCAGTTCTTC.